Sequencing of this T cell receptor beta chain was carried out in a study of shared T cell receptors in the human thymus. Repertoires were generated with immunoSEQ multiplex PCR, while TCRdb's copy carries only in-frame clones and drops some. The sample carries hundreds of thousands of clones, about 89% recorded once. The same data also went into a second study, on human thymus T cells. That work adds: It was from resections taken during corrective heart surgery that the thymus tissue came. The related literature has documented a marked overlap of thymic repertoires among unrelated individuals.

This TCR was sampled from a boy less than two years old with a congenital heart defect. Sequencing was done on a sample of thymocytes.

CDR3 bases: TGTGCCAGCAGCTCTAGCCGGGAGACCCAGTACTTC. Encoded protein: CASSSSRETQYF. The chain joins TRBV7-2 to TRBJ2-5, with a weak D call TRBD2 (5 bases). Trimming took 4 bases from V and 5 from J, leaving 8 bases between them. Per the germline V gene, CDR1 is SGHTA and CDR2 is FQGNSA. The CDR3 has 12 amino acids.